Listed below are T cell receptor beta chains from one sample, sequenced in a study of blood T cell repertoires in COVID-19. Sequenced by immunoSEQ multiplex PCR; TCRdb stores in-frame clones only, minus some. The sample holds fewer than 40,000 clones, 80% seen once. The source material was peripheral blood. The receptors shown here come from a man older than 75 with active or convalescent COVID-19. CDR3s include the opening cysteine and the closing phenylalanine or tryptophan. The D gene is left open where the match is weak. Expanded clones are given a class, and other clones once, few, many or no size at all.

V	size	J	D	CDR3	DNA
TRBV24-1	-	TRBJ2-2	-	CATSDLGENTGELFF	TGTGCCACCAGTGATTTAGGAGAGAACACCGGGGAGCTGTTTTTT
TRBV6-4	-	TRBJ2-2	TRBD2	CASSGSGTNTGELFF	TGTGCCAGCAGTGGTAGCGGGACGAACACCGGGGAGCTGTTTTTT
TRBV15	-	TRBJ2-3	-	CATSIGLVFTDTQYF	TGTGCCACCAGCATCGGACTTGTTTTCACAGATACGCAGTATTTT
TRBV7-9	few	TRBJ2-7	TRBD1	CASSSNTQGVGEQYF	TGTGCCAGCAGCTCCAACACACAGGGGGTTGGGGAGCAGTACTTC
TRBV10-1	-	TRBJ2-1	TRBD1	CASSTGTAGDEQFF	TGCGCCAGCAGTACCGGGACAGCCGGCGATGAGCAGTTCTTC
TRBV9	-	TRBJ2-1	-	CASSSGTSNNEQFF	TGTGCCAGCAGCTCAGGGACTTCAAACAATGAGCAGTTCTTC
TRBV4-2	-	TRBJ2-5	TRBD2	CASSQGQVLAGGPQETQYF	TGTGCCAGCAGCCAAGGTCAGGTACTCGCGGGAGGCCCCCAAGAGACCCAGTACTTC
TRBV5-4	-	TRBJ2-5	TRBD2	CASSRTSGSQETQYF	TGTGCCAGCAGCCGAACCAGCGGGAGCCAAGAGACCCAGTACTTC
TRBV28	many	TRBJ2-7	TRBD2	CASSFPPAGGSYEQYF	TGTGCCAGCAGTTTCCCCCCAGCGGGAGGGAGCTACGAGCAGTACTTC
TRBV19	-	TRBJ2-3	-	CASSIGGGADTQYF	TGTGCCAGTAGTATCGGCGGAGGGGCAGATACGCAGTATTTT
TRBV15	-	TRBJ1-1	-	CATSRGAVLNTEAFF	TGTGCCACCAGCAGAGGGGCCGTACTGAACACTGAAGCTTTCTTT
TRBV2	-	TRBJ2-7	-	CAGGRDVLEQYF	TGTGCTGGGGGCAGGGACGTTCTCGAGCAGTACTTC
TRBV30	-	TRBJ2-2	TRBD1	CAWSRTGGTGELFF	TGTGCCTGGAGTCGGACAGGGGGCACCGGGGAGCTGTTTTTT
TRBV5-1	few	TRBJ1-4	-	CASSWDTPSEEKLFF	TGCGCCAGCAGCTGGGACACCCCTTCGGAGGAAAAACTGTTTTTT
TRBV10-3	-	TRBJ2-5	TRBD2	CAISESTTSGSTQYF	TGTGCCATCAGTGAGTCGACCACTAGCGGGAGTACCCAGTACTTC
TRBV2	-	TRBJ1-1	-	CASSGQSNTEAFF	TGTGCCAGCAGTGGACAGTCGAACACTGAAGCTTTCTTT
TRBV28	-	TRBJ1-3	-	CASRSGGVSGNTIYF	TGTGCCAGCAGGTCGGGAGGGGTCTCTGGAAACACCATATATTTT
TRBV7-9	-	TRBJ2-7	-	CASTEAGYEQYF	TGTGCCAGCACCGAGGCGGGCTACGAGCAGTACTTC
TRBV14	-	TRBJ1-1	TRBD1	CASSRQGDGEAFF	TGTGCCAGCAGCCGACAGGGAGACGGTGAAGCTTTCTTT
TRBV15	-	TRBJ2-3	-	CATSRDLGRGTDTQYF	TGTGCCACCAGCAGAGATCTGGGCAGGGGCACAGATACGCAGTATTTT
TRBV16	-	TRBJ2-1	-	CASSPIQGSYNEQFF	TGTGCCAGCAGCCCCATCCAGGGGTCCTACAATGAGCAGTTCTTC
TRBV5-1	-	TRBJ2-1	-	CASSLAGEGTDNEQFF	TGCGCCAGCAGCTTGGCGGGAGAGGGGACCGACAATGAGCAGTTCTTC
TRBV9	-	TRBJ1-6	TRBD1	CASSGQGAYSPLHF	TGTGCCAGCAGCGGACAGGGGGCATATTCACCCCTCCACTTT
TRBV9	-	TRBJ2-5	TRBD2	CASSAVNSGVGETQYF	TGTGCCAGCAGCGCGGTAAATAGCGGGGTGGGGGAGACCCAGTACTTC
TRBV4-2	-	TRBJ1-2	-	CASSQPPGGGIGYTF	TGTGCCAGCAGCCAGCCCCCGGGAGGGGGGATTGGCTACACCTTC
TRBV28	once	TRBJ1-5	TRBD1	CASQWTGGRQPQHF	TGTGCCAGCCAATGGACAGGGGGCCGTCAGCCCCAGCATTTT
TRBV3-1/TRBV3-2	-	TRBJ2-1	TRBD2	CASSQVGGTSGRSYNEQFF	TGTGCCAGCAGCCAAGTGGGTGGGACTAGCGGGAGATCCTACAATGAGCAGTTCTTC
TRBV9	-	TRBJ1-1	-	CASSEGRGRPEAFF	TGTGCCAGCAGCGAGGGGAGGGGTAGGCCTGAAGCTTTCTTT
TRBV27	-	TRBJ1-4	-	CASSRRNEKLFF	TGTGCCAGCAGCCGCCGGAATGAAAAACTGTTTTTT